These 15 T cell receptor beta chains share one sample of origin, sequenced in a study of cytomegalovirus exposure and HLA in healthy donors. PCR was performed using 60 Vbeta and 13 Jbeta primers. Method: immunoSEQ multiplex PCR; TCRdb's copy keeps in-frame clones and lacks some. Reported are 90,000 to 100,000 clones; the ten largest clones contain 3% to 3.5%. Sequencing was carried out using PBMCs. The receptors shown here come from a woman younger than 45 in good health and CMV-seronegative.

CDR3 in DNA: TGTGCCAGCAGTTACGGACAGGGAAGGGGTTCCTACGAGCAGTACTTC. Protein: CASSYGQGRGSYEQYF. This chain uses TRBV6-5 with TRBJ2-7, with 8 positions matching TRBD1. Germline trimming cut 2 bases from V and 1 base from J; bases unmatched to any gene: 7. The CDR3 is made up of 16 amino acids. Per the germline V gene, CDR1 is MNHEY and CDR2 is SVGAGI.

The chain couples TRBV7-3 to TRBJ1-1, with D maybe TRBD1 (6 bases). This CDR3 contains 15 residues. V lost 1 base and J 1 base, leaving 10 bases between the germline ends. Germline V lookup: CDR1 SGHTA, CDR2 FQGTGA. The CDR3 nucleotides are TGTGCCAGCAGCTTAAATCCAGGGGAGAACACTGAAGCTTTCTTT. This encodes CASSLNPGENTEAFF. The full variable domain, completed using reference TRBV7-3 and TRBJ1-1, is GAGVSQTPSNKVTEKGKYVELRCDPISGHTALYWYRQSLGQGPEFLIYFQGTGAADDSGLPNDRFFAVRPEGSVSTLKIQRTERGDSAVYLCASSLNPGENTEAFFGQGTRLTVV.

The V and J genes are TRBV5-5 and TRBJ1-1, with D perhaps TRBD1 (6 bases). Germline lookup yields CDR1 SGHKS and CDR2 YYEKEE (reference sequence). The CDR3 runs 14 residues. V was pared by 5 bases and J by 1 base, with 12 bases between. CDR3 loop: CASRLQGQNTEAFF. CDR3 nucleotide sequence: TGTGCCAGCAGATTACAGGGTCAGAACACTGAAGCTTTCTTT.

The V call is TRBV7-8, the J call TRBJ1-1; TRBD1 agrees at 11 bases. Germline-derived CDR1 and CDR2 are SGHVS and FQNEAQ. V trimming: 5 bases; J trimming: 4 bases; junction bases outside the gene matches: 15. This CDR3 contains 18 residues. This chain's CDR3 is CASSPRTGGNELSTEAFF. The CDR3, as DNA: TGTGCCAGCAGCCCAAGGACAGGGGGCAATGAATTGAGCACTGAAGCTTTCTTT.

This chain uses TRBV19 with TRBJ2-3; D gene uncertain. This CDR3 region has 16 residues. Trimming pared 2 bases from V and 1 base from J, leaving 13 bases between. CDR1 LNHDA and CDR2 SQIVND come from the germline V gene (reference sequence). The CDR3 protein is CASSILGWQGTDTQYF. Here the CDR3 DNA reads TGTGCCAGTAGTATACTCGGATGGCAGGGCACAGATACGCAGTATTTT.

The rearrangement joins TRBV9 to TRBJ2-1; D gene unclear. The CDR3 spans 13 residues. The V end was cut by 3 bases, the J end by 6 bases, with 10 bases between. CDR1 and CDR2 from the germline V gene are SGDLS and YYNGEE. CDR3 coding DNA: TGTGCCAGCAGCGGGCGGCCCCTCAATGAGCAGTTCTTC. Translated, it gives CASSGRPLNEQFF.

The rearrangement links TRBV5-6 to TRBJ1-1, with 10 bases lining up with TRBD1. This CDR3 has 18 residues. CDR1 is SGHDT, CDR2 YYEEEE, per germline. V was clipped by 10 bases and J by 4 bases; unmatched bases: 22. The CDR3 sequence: CAAKAHSDRGHGGTEAFF. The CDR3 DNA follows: TGTGCCGCCAAAGCCCACTCCGACAGGGGGCATGGGGGCACTGAAGCTTTCTTT.

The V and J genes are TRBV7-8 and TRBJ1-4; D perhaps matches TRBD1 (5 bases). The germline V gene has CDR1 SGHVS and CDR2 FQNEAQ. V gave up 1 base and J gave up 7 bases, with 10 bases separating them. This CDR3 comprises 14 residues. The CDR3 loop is CASSLGGRGEKLFF. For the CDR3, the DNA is TGTGCCAGCAGCTTAGGGGGAAGGGGTGAAAAACTGTTTTTT.

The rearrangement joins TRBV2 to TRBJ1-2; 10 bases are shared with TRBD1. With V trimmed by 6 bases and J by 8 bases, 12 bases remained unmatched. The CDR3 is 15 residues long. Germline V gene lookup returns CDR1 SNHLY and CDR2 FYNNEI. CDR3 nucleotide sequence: TGTGCCAGCAGACTCTCCCCCGGGACAGGGGAAGGCTACACCTTC. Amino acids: CASRLSPGTGEGYTF.

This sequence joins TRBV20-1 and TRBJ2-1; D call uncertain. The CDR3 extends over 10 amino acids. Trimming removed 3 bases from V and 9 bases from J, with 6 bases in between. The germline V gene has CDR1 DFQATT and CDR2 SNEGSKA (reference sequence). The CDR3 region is CSASPSEQFF. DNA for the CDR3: TGCAGTGCTAGCCCCTCTGAGCAGTTCTTC.

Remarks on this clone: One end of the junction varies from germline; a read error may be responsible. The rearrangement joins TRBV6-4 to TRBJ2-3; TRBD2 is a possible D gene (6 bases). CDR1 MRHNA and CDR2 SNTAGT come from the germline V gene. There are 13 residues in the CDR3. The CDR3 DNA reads TGTGCCAGCAGTGCCACTAGCAAAGATACGCAGTATTTT. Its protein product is CASSATSKDTQYF.

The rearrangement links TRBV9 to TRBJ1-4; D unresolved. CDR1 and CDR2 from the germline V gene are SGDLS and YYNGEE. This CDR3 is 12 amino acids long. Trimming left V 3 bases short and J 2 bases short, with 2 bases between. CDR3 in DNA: TGTGCCAGCAGCGCGACTAATGAAAAACTGTTTTTT. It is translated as CASSATNEKLFF.

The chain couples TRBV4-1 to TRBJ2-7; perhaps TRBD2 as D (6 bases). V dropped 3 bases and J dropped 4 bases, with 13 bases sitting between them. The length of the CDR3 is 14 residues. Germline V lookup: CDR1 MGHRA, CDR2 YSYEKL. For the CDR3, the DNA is TGCGCCAGCAGCCACAGGGAGGAGGGGTACGAGCAGTACTTC. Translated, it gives CASSHREEGYEQYF.

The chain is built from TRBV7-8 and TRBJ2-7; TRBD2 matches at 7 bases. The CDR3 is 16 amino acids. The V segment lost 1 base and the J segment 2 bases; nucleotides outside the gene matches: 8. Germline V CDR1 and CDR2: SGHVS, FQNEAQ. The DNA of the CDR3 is TGTGCCAGCAGCTTAGGTGGGGGGGGGACCACCTACGAGCAGTACTTC. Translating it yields CASSLGGGGTTYEQYF.

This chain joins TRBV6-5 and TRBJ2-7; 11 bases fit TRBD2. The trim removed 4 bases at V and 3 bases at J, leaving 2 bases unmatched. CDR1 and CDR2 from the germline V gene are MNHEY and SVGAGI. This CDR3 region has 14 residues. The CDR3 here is CASSLAGGGYEQYF. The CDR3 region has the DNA TGTGCCAGCAGTTTAGCGGGAGGGGGCTACGAGCAGTACTTC.